Listed below are T cell receptor beta chains from one sample, sequenced in a study of esophageal squamous cell carcinoma under preoperative chemotherapy. A single record per CDR3 protein comes from TCRdb applying MiXCR to the PCR reads. The sample holds 16,000 or so distinct CDR3 sequences, 60% seen once. Sample collection occurred from a patient given preoperative chemotherapy. These receptors originate from a human donor with esophageal squamous cell carcinoma. The donor label of this sample is uncertain. The CDR3 runs from the conserved cysteine through the conserved F or W. D genes are given only for firm matches. Not every row has a clone size; where given, it reads once, few, many or a size class.

CDR3 length | clone size | D gene | J gene | V gene | CDR3 protein
16 | NA | TRBD2 | TRBJ2-3 | TRBV6-1 | CASGRNGGGGEETQYF
16 | NA | NA | TRBJ2-4 | TRBV6-1 | CASSEWGTGAKDTQYF
13 | many | NA | TRBJ1-1 | TRBV6-1 | CASRIGLQTEAFF
17 | few | TRBD1 | TRBJ1-5 | TRBV10-1 | CASSEFRGIGSNQPQHF
12 | NA | NA | TRBJ2-1 | TRBV6-1 | CASSVSARPQFF
15 | NA | TRBD1 | TRBJ1-6 | TRBV6-1 | CASSPDRVGVSPLHF
14 | NA | TRBD2 | NA | TRBV10-3 | CGVASGGDTNTQYF
16 | NA | NA | TRBJ2-3 | TRBV6-1 | CASSEGIQGAKNTQYF
15 | NA | NA | TRBJ2-3 | TRBV12-5 | CARGKGGADKDTQYF
14 | NA | TRBD2 | NA | TRBV7-2 | CASTRAGVHNEQYF
17 | NA | TRBD2 | NA | TRBV6-1 | CASSASGGGCGKDTQYF
13 | NA | NA | TRBJ2-5 | TRBV10-2 | CAGKPPYSEAQYF
16 | many | TRBD2 | TRBJ2-7 | TRBV6-1 | CASSPLGGGSSYEQYF
16 | once | TRBD1 | TRBJ2-5 | TRBV4-2 | CASSQDEGQGYNEQYF
12 | NA | NA | TRBJ1-1 | TRBV6-1 | CASSLTQGEAFF
14 | NA | NA | NA | TRBV10-3 | CAGSGGRGQETQYF
16 | NA | TRBD2 | NA | TRBV6-1 | CASRGNGGDGQDTQYF
16 | few | TRBD1 | TRBJ2-2 | TRBV12-3/TRBV12-4 | CASSSGTGTPRGELFF
16 | NA | NA | TRBJ2-1 | TRBV6-1 | CASTTWGGNAAETQFF
15 | NA | NA | TRBJ2-2 | TRBV6-1 | CASRTEHGDTGAQFF
16 | NA | NA | TRBJ2-4 | TRBV6-1 | CASRPPGLRAKNTQYF
13 | NA | NA | TRBJ2-1 | TRBV6-1 | CASSEPPGDEQYF
16 | few | NA | TRBJ2-4 | TRBV6-1 | CASSEGGQGAKNMQYF
16 | NA | NA | NA | TRBV7-8 | CASSPLNRPKLDEQYF
14 | few | TRBD1 | TRBJ2-7 | TRBV9 | CASSPPGTGGEQYF
13 | NA | NA | TRBJ2-1 | TRBV7-3 | CASSLRTDTREYF
14 | few | NA | TRBJ1-1 | TRBV10-2 | CASSVGQQNTEAFF
8 | NA | NA | TRBJ2-4 | TRBV15 | CAKNIQYF
16 | few | NA | TRBJ2-3 | TRBV6-1 | CASRGLGGSGQETQYF
15 | NA | TRBD1 | TRBJ2-3 | TRBV7-6 | CASSLIGGVKDTQYF
16 | NA | NA | NA | TRBV7-2 | CASSALGGRDTETQYF
17 | NA | TRBD2 | NA | TRBV27 | CASSGGARLAGNYEQYF
15 | large | TRBD2 | TRBJ2-1 | TRBV6-1 | CASSEPGGSYNEQFF
12 | NA | TRBD1 | TRBJ2-5 | TRBV6-1 | CASRDRGETQYF
15 | NA | NA | TRBJ2-4 | TRBV6-5 | CASSSGLCGKNIQYF
14 | NA | TRBD1 | TRBJ2-5 | TRBV5-4 | CASSSEQGQETQYF
13 | NA | NA | TRBJ2-3 | TRBV27 | CARGRPAKDTQYF
16 | few | TRBD2 | TRBJ2-3 | TRBV6-1 | CASGGGGEGDPETQYF
13 | NA | NA | TRBJ2-1 | TRBV7-9 | CASSPGQYNEQFF
15 | NA | NA | TRBJ2-3 | TRBV6-1 | CASSEAQEPYNAQYF
16 | NA | NA | NA | TRBV12-3/TRBV12-4 | CASRGTGGRAPDTQYF
14 | NA | NA | TRBJ2-3 | TRBV6-1 | CASGGAGDPDTQYF
15 | NA | TRBD1 | TRBJ2-4 | TRBV6-1 | CASSEPGQGANIQYF
14 | NA | NA | TRBJ2-1 | TRBV6-5 | CASSYASPYNEQFF
14 | NA | NA | TRBJ1-5 | TRBV6-1 | CASSERAGNQPQHF
15 | NA | NA | TRBJ2-5 | TRBV6-1 | CASSEAAGGQETQYF
16 | NA | NA | NA | TRBV12-3/TRBV12-4 | CASSPDSPVGVYEQYF
14 | NA | TRBD2 | TRBJ2-2 | TRBV6-5 | CASGWGGVTETQFF
12 | many | NA | NA | TRBV6-1 | CASRVQGETQYF
13 | NA | NA | TRBJ2-1 | TRBV7-2 | CASSLGWGNEQFF
13 | NA | NA | TRBJ2-1 | TRBV6-1 | CASRAHVTDTQFF
17 | NA | NA | NA | TRBV6-1 | CASSAGVGGRDKETQYF